The clone carrying this T cell receptor (beta chain) appeared many times. For Graves' hyperthyroidism to be stable, ophthalmopathy could not progress within 18 months. These patients, aged 18 to 65, had recently diagnosed hyperthyroidism lasting under 2 months. Diagnoses rested on clinical symptoms, serum thyroxine and TRAb, thyroid ultrasound and orbital computed tomography. These data are taken from a study of T cells in Graves' hyperthyroidism and ophthalmopathy. The CDR3 totals 17 residues. Germline CDR1 and CDR2: PRHDT and FYEKMQ (reference sequence). With V trimmed by 0 bases and J by 8 bases, 8 bases remained unmatched. Researchers amplified the TCR beta CDR3 regions from RNA transcripts. The HTBI primer set drove a first-round RT-PCR of the TCR CDR3. TCRdb recomputed calls from the multiplex PCR reads with MiXCR, one row per CDR3 protein. Of about 620,000 distinct CDR3 sequences listed, around 15% are singletons.

The J gene is TRBJ2-1, the V gene TRBV13; the match to TRBD1 covers 12 bases. This clonotype was sampled from a woman in her twenties or thirties with Graves' hyperthyroidism. The sequencing sample was made of blood. CDR3 amino acids: CASSLGLGTGGEDEQFF. DNA for the CDR3: TGTGCCAGCAGCTTAGGCCTGGGGACAGGGGGCGAGGATGAGCAGTTCTTC.